The source of this TCR beta chain is a study of control samples from healthy donors and cancer patients. V dropped 3 bases and J dropped 9 bases, with 6 bases sitting between them. Germline lookup yields CDR1 LNHNV and CDR2 YYDKDF (reference sequence). The CDR3 is 12 residues long. Here immunoSEQ multiplex PCR was the method, and the copy in TCRdb shows in-frame clones only, minus some. The profile covers roughly 88,000 clones, with approximately 91% appearing a single time and roughly 0.92% taken by the ten largest. The chain is built from TRBV15 and TRBJ1-6; D ambiguous. The clonotype comes from a woman in her 30s in good health. The sequencing sample was made of blood. The CDR3 is CATSRRGSPLHF. The DNA of the CDR3 is TGTGCCACCAGCAGGCGGGGTTCACCCCTCCACTTT.